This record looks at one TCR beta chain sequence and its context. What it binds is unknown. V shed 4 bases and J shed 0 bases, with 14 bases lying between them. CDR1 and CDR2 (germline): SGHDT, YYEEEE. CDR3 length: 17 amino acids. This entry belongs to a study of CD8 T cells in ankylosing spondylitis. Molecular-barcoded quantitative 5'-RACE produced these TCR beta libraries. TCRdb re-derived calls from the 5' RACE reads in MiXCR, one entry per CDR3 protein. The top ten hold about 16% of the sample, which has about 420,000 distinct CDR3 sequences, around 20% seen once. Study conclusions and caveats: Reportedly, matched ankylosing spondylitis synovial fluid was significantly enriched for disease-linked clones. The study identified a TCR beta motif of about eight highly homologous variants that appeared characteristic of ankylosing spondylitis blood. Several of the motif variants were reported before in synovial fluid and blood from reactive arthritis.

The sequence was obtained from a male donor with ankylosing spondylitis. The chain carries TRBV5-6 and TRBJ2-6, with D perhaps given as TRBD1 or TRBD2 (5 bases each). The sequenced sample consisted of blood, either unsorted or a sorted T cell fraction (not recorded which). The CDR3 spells CASSTGRSLSGANVLTF. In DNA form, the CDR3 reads TGTGCCAGCAGCACGGGACGGAGCCTCTCTGGGGCCAACGTCCTGACTTTC. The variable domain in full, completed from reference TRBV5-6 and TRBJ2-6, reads DAGVTQSPTHLIKTRGQQVTLRCSPKSGHDTVSWYQQALGQGPQFIFQYYEEEERQRGNFPDRFSGHQFPNYSSELNVNALLLGDSALYLCASSTGRSLSGANVLTFGAGSRLTVL.